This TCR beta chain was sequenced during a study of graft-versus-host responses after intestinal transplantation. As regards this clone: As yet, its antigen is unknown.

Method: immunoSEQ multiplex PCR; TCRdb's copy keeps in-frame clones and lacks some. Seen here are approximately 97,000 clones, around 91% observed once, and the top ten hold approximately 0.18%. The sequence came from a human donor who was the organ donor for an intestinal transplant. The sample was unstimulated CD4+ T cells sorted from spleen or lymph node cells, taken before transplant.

The CDR3 loop reads CASSVLTGGSGELFF. The CDR3, as DNA: TGTGCCAGCAGCGTATTGACCGGGGGGTCCGGGGAGCTGTTTTTT. V is TRBV9 and J is TRBJ2-2; 7 nucleotides agree with TRBD2. Germline values: CDR1 SGDLS, CDR2 YYNGEE. Losses at the gene ends were 1 base for V and 6 bases for J; bases not matched to a gene: 6. The CDR3 length is 15 residues.